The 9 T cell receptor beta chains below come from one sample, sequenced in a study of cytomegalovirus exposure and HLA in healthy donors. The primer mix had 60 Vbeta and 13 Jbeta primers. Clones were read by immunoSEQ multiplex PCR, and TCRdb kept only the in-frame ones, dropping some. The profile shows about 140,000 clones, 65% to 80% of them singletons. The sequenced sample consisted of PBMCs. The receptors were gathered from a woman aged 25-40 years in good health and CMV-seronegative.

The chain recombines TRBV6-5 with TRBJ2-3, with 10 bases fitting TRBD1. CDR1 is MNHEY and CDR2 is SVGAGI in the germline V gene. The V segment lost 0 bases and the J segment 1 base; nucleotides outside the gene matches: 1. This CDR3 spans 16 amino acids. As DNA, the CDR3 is TGTGCCAGCAGTTACTCGGGGACAGGGGGCACAGATACGCAGTATTTT. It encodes CASSYSGTGGTDTQYF.

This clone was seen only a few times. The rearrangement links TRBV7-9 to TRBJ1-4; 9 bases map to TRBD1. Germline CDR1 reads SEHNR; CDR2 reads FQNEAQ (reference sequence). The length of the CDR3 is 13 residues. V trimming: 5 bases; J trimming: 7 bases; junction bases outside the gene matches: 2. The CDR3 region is CASSLGQGEKLFF. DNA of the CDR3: TGTGCCAGCAGCCTGGGACAGGGTGAAAAACTGTTTTTT.

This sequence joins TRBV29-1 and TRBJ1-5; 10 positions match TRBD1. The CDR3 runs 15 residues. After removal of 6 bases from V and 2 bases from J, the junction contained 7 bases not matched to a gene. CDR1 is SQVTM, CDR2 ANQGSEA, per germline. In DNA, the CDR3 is TGCAGCGTGGCCACCGGGACAGGGGGCAATCAGCCCCAGCATTTT. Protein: CSVATGTGGNQPQHF.

CDR3 protein: CASSLELRYNSPLHF. CDR3 DNA: TGTGCCAGCAGTTTAGAGTTGCGCTATAATTCACCCCTCCACTTT. The chain uses TRBV27 and TRBJ1-6, with D uncertain. This CDR3 has 15 residues. Trimming took 2 bases from V and 3 from J, leaving 8 bases between them. In germline, CDR1 is MNHEY, CDR2 SMNVEV (reference sequence).

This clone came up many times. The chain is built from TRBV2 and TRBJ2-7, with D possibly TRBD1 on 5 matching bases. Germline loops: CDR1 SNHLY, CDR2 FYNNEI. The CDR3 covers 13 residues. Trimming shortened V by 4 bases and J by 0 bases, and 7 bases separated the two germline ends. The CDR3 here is CASSGTGSYEQYV. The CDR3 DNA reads TGTGCCAGCAGTGGCACAGGCTCCTACGAGCAGTACGTC.

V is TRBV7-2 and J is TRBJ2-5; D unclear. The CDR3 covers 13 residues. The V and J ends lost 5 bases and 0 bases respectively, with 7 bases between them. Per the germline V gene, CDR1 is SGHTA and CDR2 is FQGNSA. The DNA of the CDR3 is TGTGCCAGCAGCCCATCCAACCAAGAGACCCAGTACTTC. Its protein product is CASSPSNQETQYF.

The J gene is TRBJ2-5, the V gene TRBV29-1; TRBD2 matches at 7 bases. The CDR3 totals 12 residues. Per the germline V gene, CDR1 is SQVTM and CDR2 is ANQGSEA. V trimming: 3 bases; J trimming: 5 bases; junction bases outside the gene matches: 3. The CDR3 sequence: CSVEGSGETQYF. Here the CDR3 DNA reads TGCAGCGTTGAGGGTAGCGGGGAGACCCAGTACTTC.

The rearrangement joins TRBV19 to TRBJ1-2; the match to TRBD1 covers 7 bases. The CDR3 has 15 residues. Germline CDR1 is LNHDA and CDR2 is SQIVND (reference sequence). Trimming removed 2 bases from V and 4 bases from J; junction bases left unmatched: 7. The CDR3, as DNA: TGTGCCAGTAGTATACAGGGGGAAGTAGTCTATGGCTACACCTTC. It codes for CASSIQGEVVYGYTF.

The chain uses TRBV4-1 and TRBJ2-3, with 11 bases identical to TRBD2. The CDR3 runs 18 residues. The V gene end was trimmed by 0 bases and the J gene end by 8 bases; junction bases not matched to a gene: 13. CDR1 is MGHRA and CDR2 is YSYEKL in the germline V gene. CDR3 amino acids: CASSQDSPTSGNWGTQYF. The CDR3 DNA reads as TGCGCCAGCAGCCAAGACAGCCCGACTAGCGGGAATTGGGGTACGCAGTATTTT.